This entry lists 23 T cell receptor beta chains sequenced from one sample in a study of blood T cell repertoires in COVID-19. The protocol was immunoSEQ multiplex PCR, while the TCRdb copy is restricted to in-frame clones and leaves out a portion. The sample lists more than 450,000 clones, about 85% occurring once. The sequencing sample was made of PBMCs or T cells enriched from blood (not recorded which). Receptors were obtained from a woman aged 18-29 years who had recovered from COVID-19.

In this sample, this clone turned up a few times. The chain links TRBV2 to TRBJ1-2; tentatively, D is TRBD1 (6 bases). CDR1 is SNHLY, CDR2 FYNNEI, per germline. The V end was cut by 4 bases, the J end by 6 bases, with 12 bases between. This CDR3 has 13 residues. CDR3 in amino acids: CASSVGHQNGYTF. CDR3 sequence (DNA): TGTGCCAGCAGTGTGGGACACCAGAATGGCTACACCTTC.

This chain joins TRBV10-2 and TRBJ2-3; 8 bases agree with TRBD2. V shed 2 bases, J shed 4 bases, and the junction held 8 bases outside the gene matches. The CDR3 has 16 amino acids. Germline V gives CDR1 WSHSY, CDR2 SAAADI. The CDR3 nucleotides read TGCGCCAGCAGTGAGGACGCGGGGGGAGGGGCAGATACGCAGTATTTT. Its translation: CASSEDAGGGADTQYF.

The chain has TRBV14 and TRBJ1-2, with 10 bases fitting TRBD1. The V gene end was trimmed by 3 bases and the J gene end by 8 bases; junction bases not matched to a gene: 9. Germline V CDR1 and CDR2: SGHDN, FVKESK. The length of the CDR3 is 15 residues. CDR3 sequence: CASSHGDRGRIGYTF. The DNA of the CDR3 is TGTGCCAGCAGCCACGGCGACAGGGGGCGGATCGGCTACACCTTC.

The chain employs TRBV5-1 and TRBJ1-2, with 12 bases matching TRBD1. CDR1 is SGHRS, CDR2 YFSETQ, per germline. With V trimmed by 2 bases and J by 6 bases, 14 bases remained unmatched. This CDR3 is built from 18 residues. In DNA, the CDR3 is TGCGCCAGCAGCTTAATCCGAACGAGGGGACAGGGGGCCGATGGCTACACCTTC. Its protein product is CASSLIRTRGQGADGYTF.

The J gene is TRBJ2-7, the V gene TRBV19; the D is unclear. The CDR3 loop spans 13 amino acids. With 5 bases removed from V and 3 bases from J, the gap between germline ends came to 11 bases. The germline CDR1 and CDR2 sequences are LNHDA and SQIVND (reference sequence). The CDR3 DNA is TGTGCCAGTAGTCTGGGCCTCCTCTACGAGCAGTACTTC. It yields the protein CASSLGLLYEQYF.

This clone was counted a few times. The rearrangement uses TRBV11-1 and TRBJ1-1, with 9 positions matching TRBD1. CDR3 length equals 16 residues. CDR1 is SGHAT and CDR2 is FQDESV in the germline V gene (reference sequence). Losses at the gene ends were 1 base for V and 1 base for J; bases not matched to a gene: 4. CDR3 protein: CASSLDQGQGNTEAFF. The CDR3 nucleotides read TGTGCCAGCAGCTTAGATCAGGGACAGGGGAACACTGAAGCTTTCTTT. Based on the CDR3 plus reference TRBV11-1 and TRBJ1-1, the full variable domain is EAEVAQSPRYKITEKSQAVAFWCDPISGHATLYWYRQILGQGPELLVQFQDESVVDDSQLPKDRFSAERLKGVDSTLKIQPAELGDSAMYLCASSLDQGQGNTEAFFGQGTRLTVV.

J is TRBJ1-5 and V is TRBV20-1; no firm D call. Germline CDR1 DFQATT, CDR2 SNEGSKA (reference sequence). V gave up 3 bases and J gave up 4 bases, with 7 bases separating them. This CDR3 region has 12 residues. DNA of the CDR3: TGCAGTGCTAGTCGGGGAAATCAGCCCCAGCATTTT. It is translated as CSASRGNQPQHF.

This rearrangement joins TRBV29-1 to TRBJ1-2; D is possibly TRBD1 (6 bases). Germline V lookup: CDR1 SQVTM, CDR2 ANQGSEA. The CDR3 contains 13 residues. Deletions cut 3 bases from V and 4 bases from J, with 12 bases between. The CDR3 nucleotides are TGCAGCGTTGAGACAGGAAACTTCTATGGCTACACCTTC. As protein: CSVETGNFYGYTF. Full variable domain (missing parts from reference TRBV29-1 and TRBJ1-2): SAVISQKPSRDICQRGTSLTIQCQVDSQVTMMFWYRQQPGQSLTLIATANQGSEATYESGFVIDKFPISRPNLTFSTLTVSNMSPEDSSIYLCSVETGNFYGYTFGSGTRLTVV.

Here the CDR3 DNA reads TGCGCCAGCAGCTCGACAGGGATTGAAAAACTGTTTTTT. It encodes CASSSTGIEKLFF. The chain recombines TRBV10-1 with TRBJ1-4; 7 bases map to TRBD1. The CDR3 has 13 residues. Losses at the gene ends were 6 bases for V and 7 bases for J; bases not matched to a gene: 5. The V gene's germline CDR1 is WNHNN and CDR2 SYGVQD (reference sequence).

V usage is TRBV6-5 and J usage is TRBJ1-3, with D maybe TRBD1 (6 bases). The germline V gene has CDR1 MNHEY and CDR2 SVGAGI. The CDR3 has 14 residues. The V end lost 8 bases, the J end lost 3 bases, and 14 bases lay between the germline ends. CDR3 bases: TGTGCCAGCCGGCCAGGGGCTGATGGAAACACCATATATTTT. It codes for CASRPGADGNTIYF.

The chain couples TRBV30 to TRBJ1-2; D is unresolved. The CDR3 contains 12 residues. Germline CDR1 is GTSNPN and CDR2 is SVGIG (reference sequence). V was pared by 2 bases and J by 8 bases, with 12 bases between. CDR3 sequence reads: CAWSKTSIGYTF. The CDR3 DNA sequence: TGTGCCTGGAGTAAAACATCGATCGGCTACACCTTC.

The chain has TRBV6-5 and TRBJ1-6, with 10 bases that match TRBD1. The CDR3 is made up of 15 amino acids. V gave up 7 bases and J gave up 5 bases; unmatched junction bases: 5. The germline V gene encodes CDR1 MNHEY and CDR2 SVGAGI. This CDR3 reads CASTPTGGHNSPLHF. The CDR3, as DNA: TGTGCCAGCACCCCGACAGGGGGCCATAATTCACCCCTCCACTTT.

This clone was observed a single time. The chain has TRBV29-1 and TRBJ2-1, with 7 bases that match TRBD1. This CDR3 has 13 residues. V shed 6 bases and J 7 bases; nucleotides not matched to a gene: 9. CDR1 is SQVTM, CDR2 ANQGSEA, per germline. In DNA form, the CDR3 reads TGCAGCGTGGTGGGGACAGAGATAAATGAGCAGTTCTTC. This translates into CSVVGTEINEQFF.

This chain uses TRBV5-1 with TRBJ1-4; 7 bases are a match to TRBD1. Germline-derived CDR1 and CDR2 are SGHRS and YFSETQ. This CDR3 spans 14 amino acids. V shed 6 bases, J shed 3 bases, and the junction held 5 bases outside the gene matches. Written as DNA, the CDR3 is TGCGCCAGCACCCAGACAGGGCCTAATGAAAAACTGTTTTTT. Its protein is CASTQTGPNEKLFF. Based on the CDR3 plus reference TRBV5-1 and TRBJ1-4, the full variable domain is KAGVTQTPRYLIKTRGQQVTLSCSPISGHRSVSWYQQTPGQGLQFLFEYFSETQRNKGNFPGRFSGRQFSNSRSEMNVSTLELGDSALYLCASTQTGPNEKLFFGSGTQLSVL.

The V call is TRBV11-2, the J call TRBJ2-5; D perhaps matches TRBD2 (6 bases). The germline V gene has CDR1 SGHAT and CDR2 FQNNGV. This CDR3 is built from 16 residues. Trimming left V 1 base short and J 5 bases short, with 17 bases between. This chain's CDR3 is CASSLGNRGTGETQYF. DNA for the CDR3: TGTGCCAGCAGCTTAGGGAACCGGGGGACCGGGGAGACCCAGTACTTC.

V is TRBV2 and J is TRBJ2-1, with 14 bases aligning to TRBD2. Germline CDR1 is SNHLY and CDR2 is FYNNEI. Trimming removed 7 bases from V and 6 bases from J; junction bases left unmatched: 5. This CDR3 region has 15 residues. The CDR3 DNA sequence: TGTGCCAGCATTATGACTAGCGGGGGGGCCAATGAGCAGTTCTTC. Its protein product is CASIMTSGGANEQFF.

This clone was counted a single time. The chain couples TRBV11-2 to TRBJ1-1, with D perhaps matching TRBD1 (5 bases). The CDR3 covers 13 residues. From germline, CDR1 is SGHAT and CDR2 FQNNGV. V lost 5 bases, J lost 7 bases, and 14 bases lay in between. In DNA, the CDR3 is TGTGCCAGCAGCCCGCGGACAACGCGTGAAGCTTTCTTT. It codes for CASSPRTTREAFF.

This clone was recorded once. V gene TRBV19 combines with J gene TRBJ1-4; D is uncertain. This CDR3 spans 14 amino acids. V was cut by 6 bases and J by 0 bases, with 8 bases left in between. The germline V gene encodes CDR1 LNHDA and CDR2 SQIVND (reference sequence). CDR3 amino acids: CASSGSSTNEKLFF. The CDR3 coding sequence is TGTGCCAGTAGCGGGTCTTCAACTAATGAAAAACTGTTTTTT.

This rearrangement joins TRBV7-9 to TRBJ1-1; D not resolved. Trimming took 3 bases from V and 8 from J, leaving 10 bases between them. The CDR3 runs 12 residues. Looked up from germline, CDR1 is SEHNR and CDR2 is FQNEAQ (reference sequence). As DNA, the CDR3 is TGTGCCAGCAGCTTTTATTCGGGGGAAGCTTTCTTT. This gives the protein CASSFYSGEAFF. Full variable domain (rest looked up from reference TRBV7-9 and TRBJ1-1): DTGVSQNPRHKITKRGQNVTFRCDPISEHNRLYWYRQTLGQGPEFLTYFQNEAQLEKSRLLSDRFSAERPKGSFSTLEIQRTEQGDSAMYLCASSFYSGEAFFGQGTRLTVV.

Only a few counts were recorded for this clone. The CDR3 is CASSDTSGGLSSYEQYF. In nucleotides, the CDR3 is TGTGCCAGCAGCGATACTAGCGGGGGGTTAAGCTCCTACGAGCAGTACTTC. The V gene is TRBV5-4, the J gene TRBJ2-7; 12 nucleotides align to TRBD2. The length of the CDR3 is 17 residues. Looked up from germline, CDR1 is SGHNT and CDR2 is YYREEE (reference sequence). The J segment lost 0 bases and the V segment lost 4 bases, leaving 8 bases of the junction unmatched.

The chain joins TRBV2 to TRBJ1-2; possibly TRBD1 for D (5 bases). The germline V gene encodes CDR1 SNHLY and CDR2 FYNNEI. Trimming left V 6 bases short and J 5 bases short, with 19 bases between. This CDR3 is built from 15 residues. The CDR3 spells CASRELDRIVYGYTF. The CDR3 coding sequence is TGTGCCAGCAGGGAACTTGACAGAATTGTGTATGGCTACACCTTC.

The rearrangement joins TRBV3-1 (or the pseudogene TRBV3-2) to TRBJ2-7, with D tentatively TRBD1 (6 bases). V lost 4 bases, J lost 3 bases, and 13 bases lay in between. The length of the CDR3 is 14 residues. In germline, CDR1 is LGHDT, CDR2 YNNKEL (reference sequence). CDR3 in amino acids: CASSPNRDNYEQYF. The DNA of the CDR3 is TGTGCCAGCAGCCCTAACCGGGACAACTACGAGCAGTACTTC.

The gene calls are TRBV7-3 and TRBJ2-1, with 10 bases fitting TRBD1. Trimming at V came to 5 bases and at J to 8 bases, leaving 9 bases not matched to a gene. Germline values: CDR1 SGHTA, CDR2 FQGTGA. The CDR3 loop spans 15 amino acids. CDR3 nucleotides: TGTGCCAGCAGCCGGCGGGACAGGGGATCCGATGAGCAGTTCTTC. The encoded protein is CASSRRDRGSDEQFF.